This T cell receptor beta chain originates from a study of blood T cell repertoires in COVID-19. Germline CDR1 is KGHSH and CDR2 is LQKENI. The CDR3 has 13 amino acids. The germline V and J ends were trimmed by 3 bases and 12 bases, with 12 bases remaining between them. Here immunoSEQ multiplex PCR was the method, and the copy in TCRdb shows in-frame clones only, minus some. The data hold fewer than 200,000 clones, with approximately 86% observed a single time. This TCR was sampled from a woman over 75 with COVID-19, enrolled during active disease. J is TRBJ1-6 and V is TRBV18, with a weak D call TRBD1 (5 bases). Input material: peripheral blood. CDR3 DNA: TGTGCCAGCTCACCCGCGCCCGGGGGACCCCTCCACTTT. Translating gives CASSPAPGGPLHF.